The rows below give T cell receptor beta chains drawn from one sample of a study of T-cell reconstitution after alpha-beta-depleted transplantation in children. One entry per CDR3 protein results from TCRdb running MiXCR on the PCR reads. The table has 700,000 to 950,000 distinct CDR3 sequences, under 20% seen once. The sequencing used PBMCs, mostly from graft donor cells, collected 360 days after TCRalphabeta/CD19-depleted stem cell transplant. The receptor source for this set is a male patient between 10 and 17 years old who had a stem cell transplant for acute lymphoblastic leukemia, so the T cells may come from the graft donor. The CDR3 runs from the conserved cysteine through the conserved F or W. The order of the fields is CDR3 protein, CDR3 DNA, CDR3 length, clone size, D gene, J gene, V gene. A D gene is named only where the DNA matches it firmly. A clone size is listed for some rows: how often the clone was seen (once, few, many), or a class if it is expanded.

CDR3 protein: CASSAWGDQETQYF
CDR3 DNA: TGTGCCAGCAGCGCTTGGGGGGACCAAGAGACCCAGTACTTC
CDR3 length: 14
clone size: NA
D gene: NA
J gene: TRBJ2-5
V gene: TRBV9

CDR3 protein: CASKLDRGYYEQYF
CDR3 DNA: TGTGCCAGCAAGTTGGACAGGGGGTACTACGAGCAGTACTTC
CDR3 length: 14
clone size: NA
D gene: TRBD1
J gene: TRBJ2-7
V gene: TRBV7-8

CDR3 protein: CASSLRGQDYNEQFF
CDR3 DNA: TGCGCCAGCAGCTTGAGGGGACAGGATTACAATGAGCAGTTCTTC
CDR3 length: 15
clone size: many
D gene: TRBD1
J gene: TRBJ2-1
V gene: TRBV5-1

CDR3 protein: CSARDYWATGSQETQYF
CDR3 DNA: TGCAGTGCTAGAGATTACTGGGCGACAGGGTCGCAAGAGACCCAGTACTTC
CDR3 length: 17
clone size: many
D gene: TRBD1
J gene: TRBJ2-5
V gene: TRBV20-1

CDR3 protein: CASSLSGSSENIQYF
CDR3 DNA: TGTGCCAGCAGCCTTAGCGGGAGTAGTGAAAACATTCAGTACTTC
CDR3 length: 15
clone size: NA
D gene: TRBD2
J gene: TRBJ2-4
V gene: TRBV11-2

CDR3 protein: CASSLEAGGRNEQFF
CDR3 DNA: TGCGCCAGCAGCTTGGAAGCGGGAGGACGGAATGAGCAGTTCTTC
CDR3 length: 15
clone size: NA
D gene: TRBD2
J gene: TRBJ2-1
V gene: TRBV5-1

CDR3 protein: CGRRGLGAKNIQYF
CDR3 DNA: TGTGGGCGAAGGGGGCTTGGGGCCAAAAACATTCAGTACTTC
CDR3 length: 14
clone size: few
D gene: TRBD1
J gene: TRBJ2-4
V gene: TRBV12-5

CDR3 protein: CSVEITGRSSYEQYF
CDR3 DNA: TGCAGCGTTGAGATAACAGGTCGGAGCTCCTACGAGCAGTACTTC
CDR3 length: 15
clone size: NA
D gene: NA
J gene: TRBJ2-7
V gene: TRBV29-1

CDR3 protein: CASSPTSGVSLSSYNEQFF
CDR3 DNA: TGTGCCAGCAGCCCGACTAGCGGGGTGTCCTTAAGCTCCTACAATGAGCAGTTCTTC
CDR3 length: 19
clone size: few
D gene: TRBD2
J gene: TRBJ2-1
V gene: TRBV2

CDR3 protein: CASRMPSWSGGETQYF
CDR3 DNA: TGTGCCAGCAGGATGCCGAGCTGGTCAGGAGGGGAGACCCAGTACTTC
CDR3 length: 16
clone size: few
D gene: NA
J gene: TRBJ2-5
V gene: TRBV12-3/TRBV12-4

CDR3 protein: CASSQAPRYNEQFF
CDR3 DNA: TGTGCCAGCAGCCAAGCACCTAGGTACAATGAGCAGTTCTTC
CDR3 length: 14
clone size: NA
D gene: NA
J gene: TRBJ2-1
V gene: TRBV3-1

CDR3 protein: CASSLSGTGASRDTQYF
CDR3 DNA: TGTGCCAGCAGTTTAAGTGGGACAGGGGCGTCCAGAGATACGCAGTATTTT
CDR3 length: 17
clone size: few
D gene: TRBD1
J gene: TRBJ2-3
V gene: TRBV12-3/TRBV12-4

CDR3 protein: CASSSWDRSNQPQHF
CDR3 DNA: TGTGCCAGCAGTTCCTGGGACAGAAGCAATCAGCCCCAGCATTTT
CDR3 length: 15
clone size: few
D gene: TRBD1
J gene: TRBJ1-5
V gene: TRBV27

CDR3 protein: CASSANRGTNEKLFF
CDR3 DNA: TGTGCCAGCAGCGCCAACAGGGGCACAAATGAAAAACTGTTTTTT
CDR3 length: 15
clone size: NA
D gene: TRBD1
J gene: TRBJ1-4
V gene: TRBV7-9

CDR3 protein: CASRDTGDSPLHF
CDR3 DNA: TGCGCCAGCAGGGACACGGGCGATTCACCCCTCCACTTT
CDR3 length: 13
clone size: few
D gene: NA
J gene: TRBJ1-6
V gene: TRBV5-1

CDR3 protein: CSASGSAGARNEQFF
CDR3 DNA: TGCAGTGCTAGTGGAAGCGCGGGAGCTCGTAATGAGCAGTTCTTC
CDR3 length: 15
clone size: NA
D gene: TRBD2
J gene: TRBJ2-1
V gene: TRBV20-1

CDR3 protein: CASSGWDRAYEQYF
CDR3 DNA: TGTGCCAGCAGCGGATGGGACCGCGCCTACGAGCAGTACTTC
CDR3 length: 14
clone size: NA
D gene: NA
J gene: TRBJ2-7
V gene: TRBV11-2

CDR3 protein: CALARGSSGGYEQYF
CDR3 DNA: TGTGCCTTAGCGCGGGGGTCTAGCGGGGGGTACGAGCAGTACTTC
CDR3 length: 15
clone size: few
D gene: TRBD2
J gene: TRBJ2-7
V gene: TRBV7-2

CDR3 protein: CASSLLIEQYF
CDR3 DNA: TGTGCCAGCAGCTTACTAATCGAGCAGTACTTC
CDR3 length: 11
clone size: few
D gene: NA
J gene: TRBJ2-7
V gene: TRBV5-8

CDR3 protein: CASSPPRVPYEQYF
CDR3 DNA: TGTGCCAGCTCACCACCAAGGGTACCTTACGAGCAGTACTTC
CDR3 length: 14
clone size: few
D gene: NA
J gene: TRBJ2-7
V gene: TRBV18

CDR3 protein: CASSVGVAGAKEQYF
CDR3 DNA: TGTGCCAGCAGCGTAGGGGTAGCGGGAGCGAAAGAGCAGTACTTC
CDR3 length: 15
clone size: few
D gene: TRBD2
J gene: TRBJ2-7
V gene: TRBV9

CDR3 protein: CASSLWGTGANVLTF
CDR3 DNA: TGTGCCAGCAGTTTGTGGGGGACTGGGGCCAACGTCCTGACTTTC
CDR3 length: 15
clone size: many
D gene: NA
J gene: TRBJ2-6
V gene: TRBV12-3/TRBV12-4